The clone carrying this TCR beta chain was recorded at least ten times. Antigen specificity is unknown. CDR1 DFQATT and CDR2 SNEGSKA come from the germline V gene (reference sequence). The V end lost 7 bases, the J end lost 0 bases, and 13 bases lay between the germline ends. The length of the CDR3 is 14 residues. Amplified regions were TCR beta CDR3 sequences from RNA transcripts. An initial round of RT-PCR targeting the TCR CDR3 relied on the HTBI primer set. TCRdb fed the multiplex PCR reads into MiXCR, producing one record per CDR3 protein. This repertoire shows about half a million distinct CDR3 sequences, 20% to 25% found once; its top ten account for more than 25%. The data belong to a study of T cells in Graves' hyperthyroidism and ophthalmopathy. Study-level points and caveats: Among thyroid clonotypes expanded above 0.001, most also appeared in blood.

Not enrolled were patients with uncontrolled infection, other autoimmune disease, pregnancy or lactation. The study based diagnoses on clinical symptoms, serum thyroxine and TRAb, thyroid ultrasound and orbital computed tomography. The V and J genes are TRBV20-1 and TRBJ1-3; possibly TRBD1 for D (6 bases). This sequence originates from a man between 18 and 35 years old with Graves' hyperthyroidism. Input material: blood. CDR3 loop: CSVPDRSSGNTIYF. CDR3 DNA: TGCAGTGTACCGGACAGAAGCTCTGGAAACACCATATATTTT.